One T cell receptor beta chain is described in this entry. Input was roughly 550 ng to 6,500 ng of genomic DNA from tumor or blood. Produced via immunoSEQ multiplex PCR; TCRdb's table is partial and in-frame only. This sample has 50,000 to 75,000 clones, with around 74% found just once. This entry belongs to a study of T cells in tumors after PD-1 blockade. The sample consisted of PBMCs, taken after anti-PD-1 treatment. The TCR sequence derives from a human donor with basal cell carcinoma.

CDR3 residues: CASSLVQPNTGELFF. The CDR3 coding sequence is TGCGCCAGCAGCTTGGTACAGCCGAACACCGGGGAGCTGTTTTTT. V is TRBV5-1 and J is TRBJ2-2; D is unclear. The CDR3 is 15 residues long. The ends were cut back, 0 bases at V and 0 bases at J, with 6 bases in the middle. Germline V gene lookup returns CDR1 SGHRS and CDR2 YFSETQ.